The 24 T cell receptor beta chains below all came from one sample that was sequenced in a study of blood T cell repertoires in COVID-19. Assay: immunoSEQ multiplex PCR; the TCRdb copy retains only in-frame clones and omits some. The table shows about 65,000 clones, with 81% occurring only once. The sample consisted of peripheral blood. These receptor sequences come from an older man with acute or convalescent COVID-19.

The V gene is TRBV7-9, the J gene TRBJ1-2; perhaps TRBD1 as D (5 bases). V shed 5 bases and J shed 3 bases, with 16 bases lying between them. From germline, CDR1 is SEHNR and CDR2 FQNEAQ (reference sequence). The CDR3 consists of 15 residues. The CDR3 DNA is TGTGCCAGCAGCCGCCCAGCAGGGTCTGACTATGGCTACACCTTC. It yields the protein CASSRPAGSDYGYTF.

The rearrangement links TRBV6-5 to TRBJ2-7; TRBD1 aligns across 12 bases. The germline V gene has CDR1 MNHEY and CDR2 SVGAGI. The CDR3 contains 15 residues. Trimming cost V 7 bases and J 4 bases; bases outside gene matches: 8. The CDR3 region has the DNA TGTGCCAGCACTCCAGGGACAGGGGGCGCGTACGAGCAGTACTTC. This translates into CASTPGTGGAYEQYF.

J is TRBJ1-6 and V is TRBV6-6; tentatively, D is TRBD1 (6 bases). Trimming cost V 6 bases and J 10 bases, with 16 bases left between them. The CDR3 consists of 14 residues. The V gene's germline CDR1 is MNHNY and CDR2 SVGAGI (reference sequence). CDR3 nucleotides: TGTGCCAGCAGACCCCGGGACACTCCCTCACCCCTCCACTTT. This sequence encodes CASRPRDTPSPLHF.

The chain combines TRBV29-1 with TRBJ2-7; 7 bases agree with TRBD1. Trimming took 6 bases from V and 2 from J; bases not matched to a gene: 4. Per germline, CDR1 SQVTM and CDR2 ANQGSEA. The CDR3 spans 12 residues. The CDR3, as DNA: TGCAGCGTCGTGACAGGGACCTACGAGCAGTACTTC. It is translated as CSVVTGTYEQYF.

The J gene is TRBJ2-3, the V gene TRBV7-2; 11 bases agree with TRBD2. CDR1 and CDR2 (germline): SGHTA, FQGNSA. Trimming removed 3 bases from V and 5 bases from J; junction bases left unmatched: 4. There are 15 residues in the CDR3. CDR3 in DNA: TGTGCCAGCAGCTTGGCCGGGACTAGCGGAGATACGCAGTATTTT. Its protein product is CASSLAGTSGDTQYF.

The rearrangement links TRBV7-9 to TRBJ2-7, with D perhaps TRBD1 (6 bases). CDR1 and CDR2 from the germline V gene are SEHNR and FQNEAQ (reference sequence). The CDR3 is 14 residues long. Trimming shortened V by 6 bases and J by 5 bases, and 17 bases separated the two germline ends. For the CDR3, the DNA is TGTGCCAGCAGGCCAGTCGACTGGGGGCACGAGCAGTACTTC. Protein: CASRPVDWGHEQYF.

This rearrangement joins TRBV6-6 to TRBJ2-4; 10 bases line up with TRBD2. Per germline, CDR1 MNHNY and CDR2 SVGAGI (reference sequence). V was clipped by 5 bases and J by 2 bases; unmatched bases: 12. The CDR3 consists of 18 residues. CDR3 amino acids: CASSPQRGGRLSKNIQYF. The CDR3 coding sequence is TGTGCCAGCAGTCCTCAGCGGGGGGGCCGTTTGTCCAAAAACATTCAGTACTTC.

V and J are TRBV18 and TRBJ1-5; no reliable D call. V was pared by 2 bases and J by 4 bases, with 12 bases between. CDR1 is KGHSH and CDR2 is LQKENI in the germline V gene. The CDR3 has 15 amino acids. CDR3 DNA: TGTGCCAGCTCACCAGCGACGGGGTATAATCAGCCCCAGCATTTT. It translates to CASSPATGYNQPQHF.

The chain has TRBV9 and TRBJ1-4; D unresolved. The CDR3 runs to 15 residues. Germline-derived CDR1 and CDR2 are SGDLS and YYNGEE. V lost 0 bases and J lost 5, with 11 bases in between. CDR3 region: CASSVEGAPNEKLFF. The CDR3 DNA reads as TGTGCCAGCAGCGTAGAAGGAGCGCCCAATGAAAAACTGTTTTTT.

The rearrangement joins TRBV28 to TRBJ2-7; D ambiguous. CDR3 length equals 15 residues. The V end was cut by 2 bases, the J end by 1 base, with 12 bases between. From germline, CDR1 is MDHEN and CDR2 SYDVKM. CDR3 bases: TGTGCCAGCAGTTTAGCCGCCGGCGGTTCCTACGAGCAGTACTTC. It yields the protein CASSLAAGGSYEQYF. The entire variable domain, with the rest obtained from reference TRBV28 and TRBJ2-7, is as follows: DVKVTQSSRYLVKRTGEKVFLECVQDMDHENMFWYRQDPGLGLRLIYFSYDVKMKEKGDIPEGYSVSREKKERFSLILESASTNQTSMYLCASSLAAGGSYEQYFGPGTRLTVT.

The chain recombines TRBV3-1 (or the pseudogene TRBV3-2) with TRBJ1-3; D gene unclear. Germline CDR1 reads LGHDT; CDR2 reads YNNKEL (reference sequence). The CDR3 totals 17 residues. Trimming removed 3 bases at V and 0 bases at J, with 15 bases between. For the CDR3, the DNA is TGTGCCAGCAGCCATCACACAACAGCGGCCTCTGGAAACACCATATATTTT. Translated: CASSHHTTAASGNTIYF.

The rearrangement links TRBV15 to TRBJ2-3, with 10 bases lining up with TRBD2. The CDR3 spans 16 residues. Trimming at V came to 1 base and at J to 4 bases, leaving 5 bases not matched to a gene. Germline CDR1 LNHNV, CDR2 YYDKDF (reference sequence). In DNA, the CDR3 is TGTGCCACCAGCAGAGGGAGCGGGGGGGCCGCAGATACGCAGTATTTT. Residues: CATSRGSGGAADTQYF.

V and J are TRBV5-1 and TRBJ2-1, with 9 nucleotides matching TRBD1. Germline trimming cut 4 bases from V and 6 bases from J; bases unmatched to any gene: 8. Germline V gives CDR1 SGHRS, CDR2 YFSETQ. The CDR3 runs to 15 residues. The CDR3 DNA reads TGCGCCAGCAGCCACGGACAGGGGTTCTCCAATGAGCAGTTCTTC. This codes for CASSHGQGFSNEQFF.

This clone has a count of ten or more. The genes are TRBV19 and TRBJ2-7, with TRBD2 matching over 9 bases. The CDR3 consists of 12 residues. Germline V CDR1 and CDR2: LNHDA, SQIVND (reference sequence). Losses at the gene ends were 6 bases for V and 7 bases for J; bases not matched to a gene: 4. This CDR3 is CASRKAGGEQYF. For the CDR3, the DNA is TGTGCCAGTAGGAAAGCGGGGGGTGAGCAGTACTTC.

This clone was observed once. The J gene is TRBJ1-1, the V gene TRBV4-2; D may be TRBD1 (5 bases). Trimming left V 4 bases short and J 4 bases short, with 16 bases between. The CDR3 runs to 15 residues. Germline-derived CDR1 and CDR2 are LGHNA and YNFKEQ. The CDR3 coding sequence is TGTGCCAGCAGCCCTTCGGGGGACGGGGGCACTGAAGCTTTCTTT. As protein: CASSPSGDGGTEAFF.

The chain is built from TRBV12-3 or TRBV12-4 and TRBJ2-5; tentatively, D is TRBD1 (5 bases). The V end was cut by 6 bases, the J end by 2 bases, with 10 bases between. The CDR3 is made up of 13 amino acids. CDR3 amino acids: CASRSRVQETQYF. CDR3 nucleotide sequence: TGTGCCAGCAGGTCCAGGGTGCAAGAGACCCAGTACTTC.

J is TRBJ2-7 and V is TRBV19, with TRBD1 matching over 10 bases. CDR1 and CDR2 (germline): LNHDA, SQIVND (reference sequence). The CDR3 spans 13 residues. J lost 3 bases, V lost 8 bases, and 4 bases had no gene match. DNA of the CDR3: TGTGCCAGTTCTTGGACAGGGGGCTACGAGCAGTACTTC. This translates into CASSWTGGYEQYF.

The J gene is TRBJ2-5, the V gene TRBV29-1, with 7 bases identical to TRBD1. V trimming: 7 bases; J trimming: 9 bases; junction bases outside the gene matches: 11. The CDR3 is 12 amino acids. Looked up from germline, CDR1 is SQVTM and CDR2 is ANQGSEA. CDR3 DNA sequence: TGCAGCGGGGGGAGACAGGGCTCGGCCCAGTACTTC. Translation gives CSGGRQGSAQYF.

The chain carries TRBV2 and TRBJ1-5, with TRBD1 matching over 9 bases. With 6 bases clipped from V and 6 bases from J, the junction kept 9 bases outside the gene matches. Per germline, CDR1 SNHLY and CDR2 FYNNEI. This CDR3 region has 15 residues. CDR3 nucleotide sequence: TGTGCCAGCAGATTACAGGGGGCCGCTGTTCAGCCCCAGCATTTT. Protein product: CASRLQGAAVQPQHF.

This chain uses TRBV2 with TRBJ2-2, with D perhaps TRBD1 (7 bases). V lost 6 bases to trimming and J lost 0 bases, with 14 bases between them. Germline V lookup: CDR1 SNHLY, CDR2 FYNNEI. The length of the CDR3 is 16 residues. Written as DNA, the CDR3 is TGTGCCAGCAGCGCGGCGGGACAGCCGAACACCGGGGAGCTGTTTTTT. Translating it yields CASSAAGQPNTGELFF.

The chain couples TRBV18 to TRBJ1-4; perhaps TRBD1 as D (5 bases). Between the trimmed V and J ends, which lost 6 bases and 8 bases, there was a span of 13 bases. The length of the CDR3 is 13 residues. In germline, CDR1 is KGHSH, CDR2 LQKENI. This chain's CDR3 is CASSGKEGEKLFF. CDR3 bases: TGTGCCAGCTCGGGAAAGGAGGGGGAAAAACTGTTTTTT.

The sample holds a few counts of this clone. The rearrangement joins TRBV28 to TRBJ2-2; D not certain. The CDR3 has 13 amino acids. Germline assignment: CDR1 MDHEN and CDR2 SYDVKM. The V end lost 6 bases, the J end lost 0 bases, and 5 bases lay between the germline ends. In nucleotides, the CDR3 is TGTGCCAGCAGGGCCTCGAACACCGGGGAGCTGTTTTTT. Its translation is CASRASNTGELFF.

The chain has TRBV10-3 and TRBJ2-1; D ambiguous. V shed 5 bases and J shed 9 bases, with 8 bases lying between them. The CDR3 contains 11 residues. In germline, CDR1 is ENHRY, CDR2 SYGVKD. CDR3 nucleotide sequence: TGTGCCATCAGTTTAGGAGTTGAGCAGTTCTTC. It codes for CAISLGVEQFF.

J is TRBJ2-1 and V is TRBV11-2; possibly TRBD2 for D (5 bases). Germline V lookup: CDR1 SGHAT, CDR2 FQNNGV. V was trimmed by 1 base and J by 10 bases, leaving 8 bases between them. The CDR3 is 12 residues long. Here the CDR3 reads CASSLAGNEQFF. In DNA form, the CDR3 reads TGTGCCAGCAGCTTAGCCGGGAACGAGCAGTTCTTC.